This T cell receptor beta chain was found in a study of regulatory T cells in long-lasting Graves disease. TCR beta libraries were built with iRepertoire HTBI primers and Arm-PCR of CDR3 regions. TCRdb re-analysed the multiplex PCR reads in MiXCR, keeping a single row per CDR3 protein. The sample has about 400,000 distinct CDR3 sequences, around 16% seen once. Time point indicated: newly diagnosed GD, antithyroid drugs for less than 3 months. TCR sequences were obtained from RNA taken from PBMCs. Investigators report Graves' disease was diagnosed under American Thyroid Association guidelines. The germline gives CDR1 SGHVS, CDR2 FQNEAQ. The CDR3 length is 18 residues. Trimming removed 1 base from V and 0 bases from J; junction bases left unmatched: 7. The sample was also linked to a second study, of T cells in Graves' hyperthyroidism and ophthalmopathy. From that second work: During a first-round RT-PCR of the TCR CDR3, the HTBI primer set was used.

This TCR was sampled from a woman between 40 and 50 years old with Graves disease. Specimen: peripheral blood mononuclear cells (PBMCs), collected at new diagnosis, from a patient treated with antithyroid drugs. The V and J genes are TRBV7-8 and TRBJ2-1; TRBD2 matches 9 bases. CDR3 region: CASSLEVSGSPSYNEQFF. The CDR3 DNA follows: TGTGCCAGCAGCTTAGAGGTTAGCGGGAGTCCCTCCTACAATGAGCAGTTCTTC.